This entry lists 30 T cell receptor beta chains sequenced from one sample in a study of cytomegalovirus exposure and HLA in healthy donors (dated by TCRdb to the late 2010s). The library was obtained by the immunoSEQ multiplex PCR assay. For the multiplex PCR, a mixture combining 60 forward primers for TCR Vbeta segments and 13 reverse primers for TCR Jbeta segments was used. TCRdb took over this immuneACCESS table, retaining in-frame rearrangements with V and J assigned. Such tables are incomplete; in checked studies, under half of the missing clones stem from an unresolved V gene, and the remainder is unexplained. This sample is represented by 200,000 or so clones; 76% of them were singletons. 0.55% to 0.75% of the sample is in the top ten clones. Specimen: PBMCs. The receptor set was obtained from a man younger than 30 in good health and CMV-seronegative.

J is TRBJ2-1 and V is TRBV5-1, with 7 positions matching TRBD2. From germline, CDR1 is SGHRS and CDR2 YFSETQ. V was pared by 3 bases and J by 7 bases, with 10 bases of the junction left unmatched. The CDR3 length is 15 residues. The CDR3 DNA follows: TGCGCCAGCAGCTCATACGCGGGGGTCCAGAATGAGCAGTTCTTC. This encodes CASSSYAGVQNEQFF.

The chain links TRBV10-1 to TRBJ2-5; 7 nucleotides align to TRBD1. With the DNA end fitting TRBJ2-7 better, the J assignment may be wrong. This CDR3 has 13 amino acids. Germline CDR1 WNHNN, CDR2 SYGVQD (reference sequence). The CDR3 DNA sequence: TGCGCCAGCAGTGTCGGGACAGCCTACGAGCAGTACTTC. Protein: CASSVGTAYEQYF.

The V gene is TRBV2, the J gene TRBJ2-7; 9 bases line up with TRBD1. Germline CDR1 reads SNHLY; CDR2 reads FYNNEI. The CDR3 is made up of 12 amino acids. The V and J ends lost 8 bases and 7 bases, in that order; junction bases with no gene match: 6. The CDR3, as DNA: TGTGCCAGCCGGACAGGGGTTTGGGAGCAGTACTTC. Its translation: CASRTGVWEQYF.

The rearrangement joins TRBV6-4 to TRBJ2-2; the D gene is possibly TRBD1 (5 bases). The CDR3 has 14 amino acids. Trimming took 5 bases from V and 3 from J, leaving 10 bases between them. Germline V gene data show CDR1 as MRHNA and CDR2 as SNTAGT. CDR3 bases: TGTGCCAGCAGTTCCGACAGATACACCGGGGAGCTGTTTTTT. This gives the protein CASSSDRYTGELFF.

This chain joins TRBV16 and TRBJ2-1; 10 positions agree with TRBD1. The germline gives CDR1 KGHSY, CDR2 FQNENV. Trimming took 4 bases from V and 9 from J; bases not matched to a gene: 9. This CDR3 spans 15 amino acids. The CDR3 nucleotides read TGTGCCAGCAGCCCCCCGGGACAGGGGAAAGTTGAGCAGTTCTTC. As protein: CASSPPGQGKVEQFF.

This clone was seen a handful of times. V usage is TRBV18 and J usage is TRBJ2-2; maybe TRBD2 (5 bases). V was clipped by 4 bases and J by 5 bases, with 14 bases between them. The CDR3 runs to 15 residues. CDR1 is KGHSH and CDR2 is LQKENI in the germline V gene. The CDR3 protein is CASSQSSPGTGELFF. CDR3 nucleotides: TGTGCCAGCTCACAAAGCTCTCCGGGGACCGGGGAGCTGTTTTTT.

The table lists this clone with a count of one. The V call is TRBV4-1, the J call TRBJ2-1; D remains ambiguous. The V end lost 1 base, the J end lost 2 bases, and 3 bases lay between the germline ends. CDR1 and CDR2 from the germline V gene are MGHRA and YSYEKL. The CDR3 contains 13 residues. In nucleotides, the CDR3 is TGCGCCAGCAGCCAAGCTCCCTACAATGAGCAGTTCTTC. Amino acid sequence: CASSQAPYNEQFF.

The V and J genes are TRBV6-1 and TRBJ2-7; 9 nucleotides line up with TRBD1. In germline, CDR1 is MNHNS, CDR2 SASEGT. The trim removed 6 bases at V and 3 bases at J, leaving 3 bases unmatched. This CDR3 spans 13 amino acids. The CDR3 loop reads CASSEDRGYEQYF. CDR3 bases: TGTGCCAGCAGCGAGGACAGGGGCTACGAGCAGTACTTC.

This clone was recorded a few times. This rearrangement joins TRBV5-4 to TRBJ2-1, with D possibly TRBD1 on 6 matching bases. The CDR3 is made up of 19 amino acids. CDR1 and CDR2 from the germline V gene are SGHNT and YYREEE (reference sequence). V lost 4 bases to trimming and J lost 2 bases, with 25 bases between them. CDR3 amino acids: CASSLGGEGHRAAYNEQFF. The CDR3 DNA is TGTGCCAGCAGCCTAGGGGGTGAAGGGCACAGGGCGGCCTACAATGAGCAGTTCTTC.

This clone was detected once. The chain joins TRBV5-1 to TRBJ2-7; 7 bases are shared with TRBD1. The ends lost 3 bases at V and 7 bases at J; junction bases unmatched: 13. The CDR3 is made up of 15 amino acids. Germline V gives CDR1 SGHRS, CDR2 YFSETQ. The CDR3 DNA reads TGCGCCAGCAGCTCCGGACAGGCCACCTTAGGGGAGCAGTACTTC. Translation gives CASSSGQATLGEQYF.

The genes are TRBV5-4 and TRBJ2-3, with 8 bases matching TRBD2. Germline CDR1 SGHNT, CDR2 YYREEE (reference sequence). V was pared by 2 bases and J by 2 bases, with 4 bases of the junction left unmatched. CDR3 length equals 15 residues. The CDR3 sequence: CASSLTGGDTDTQYF. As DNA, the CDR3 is TGTGCCAGCAGCTTAACGGGAGGGGACACAGATACGCAGTATTTT.

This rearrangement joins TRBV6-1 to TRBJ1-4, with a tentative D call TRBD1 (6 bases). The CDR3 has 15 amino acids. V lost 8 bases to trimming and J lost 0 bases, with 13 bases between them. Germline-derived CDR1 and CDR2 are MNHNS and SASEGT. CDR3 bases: TGTGCCAGCGGAGAGACAGGTGCAACTAATGAAAAACTGTTTTTT. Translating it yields CASGETGATNEKLFF.

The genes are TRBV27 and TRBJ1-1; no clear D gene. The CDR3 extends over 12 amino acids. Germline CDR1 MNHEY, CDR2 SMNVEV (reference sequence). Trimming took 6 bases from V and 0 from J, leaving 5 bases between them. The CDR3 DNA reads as TGTGCCAGCAGCCAGTTGAACACTGAAGCTTTCTTT. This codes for CASSQLNTEAFF.

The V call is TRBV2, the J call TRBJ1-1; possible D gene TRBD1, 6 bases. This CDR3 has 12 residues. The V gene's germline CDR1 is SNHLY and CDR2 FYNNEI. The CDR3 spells CAGEGGHTEAFF. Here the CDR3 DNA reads TGTGCGGGAGAAGGGGGTCACACTGAAGCTTTCTTT. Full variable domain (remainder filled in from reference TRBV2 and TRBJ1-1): EPEVTQTPSHQVTQMGQEVILRCVPISNHLYFYWYRQILGQKVEFLVSFYNNEISEKSEIFDDQFSVERPDGSNFTLKIRSTKLEDSAMYFCAGEGGHTEAFFGQGTRLTVV.

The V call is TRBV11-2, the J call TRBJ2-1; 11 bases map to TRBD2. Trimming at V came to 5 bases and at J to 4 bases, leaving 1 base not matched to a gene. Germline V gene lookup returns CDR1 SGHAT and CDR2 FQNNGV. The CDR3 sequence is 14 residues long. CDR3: CASSTSGSYNEQFF. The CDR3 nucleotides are TGTGCCAGCAGCACTAGCGGGAGTTACAATGAGCAGTTCTTC.

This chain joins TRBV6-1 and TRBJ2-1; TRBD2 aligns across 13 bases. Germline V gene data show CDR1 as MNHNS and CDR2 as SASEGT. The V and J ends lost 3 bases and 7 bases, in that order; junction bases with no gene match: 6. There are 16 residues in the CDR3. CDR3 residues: CASSDGGTSGTNEQFF. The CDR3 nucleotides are TGTGCCAGCAGTGATGGTGGGACTAGCGGGACGAATGAGCAGTTCTTC.

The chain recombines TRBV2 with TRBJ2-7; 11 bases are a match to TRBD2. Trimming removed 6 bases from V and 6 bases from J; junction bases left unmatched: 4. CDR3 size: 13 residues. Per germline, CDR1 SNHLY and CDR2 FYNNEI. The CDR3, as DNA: TGTGCCAGCAGACTAGCGGGAGTTCGCGAGCAGTACTTC. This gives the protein CASRLAGVREQYF.

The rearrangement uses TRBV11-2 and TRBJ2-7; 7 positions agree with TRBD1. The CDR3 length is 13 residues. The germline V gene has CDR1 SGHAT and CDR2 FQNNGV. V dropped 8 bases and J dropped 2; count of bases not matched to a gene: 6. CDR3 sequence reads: CASEGTVPYEQYF. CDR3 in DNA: TGTGCCAGCGAAGGGACAGTACCCTACGAGCAGTACTTC. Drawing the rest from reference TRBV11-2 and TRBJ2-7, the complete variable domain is EAGVAQSPRYKIIEKRQSVAFWCNPISGHATLYWYQQILGQGPKLLIQFQNNGVVDDSQLPKDRFSAERLKGVDSTLKIQPAKLEDSAVYLCASEGTVPYEQYFGPGTRLTVT.

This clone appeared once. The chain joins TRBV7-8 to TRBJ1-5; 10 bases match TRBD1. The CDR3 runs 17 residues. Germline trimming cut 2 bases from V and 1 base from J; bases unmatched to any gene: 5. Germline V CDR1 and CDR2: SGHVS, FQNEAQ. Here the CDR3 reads CASSLWGQGTSNQPQHF. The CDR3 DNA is TGTGCCAGCAGCTTATGGGGACAGGGGACGAGCAATCAGCCCCAGCATTTT. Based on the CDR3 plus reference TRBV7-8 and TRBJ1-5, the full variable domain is GAGVSQSPRYKVAKRGQDVALRCDPISGHVSLFWYQQALGQGPEFLTYFQNEAQLDKSGLPSDRFFAERPEGSVSTLKIQRTQQEDSAVYLCASSLWGQGTSNQPQHFGDGTRLSIL.

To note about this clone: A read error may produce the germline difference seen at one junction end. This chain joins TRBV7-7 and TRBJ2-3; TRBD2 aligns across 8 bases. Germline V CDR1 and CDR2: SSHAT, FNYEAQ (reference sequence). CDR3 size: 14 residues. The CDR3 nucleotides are TGTGCTAGCAGCCGACTAGCGTTCACAGATACGCAGTATTTT. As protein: CASSRLAFTDTQYF.

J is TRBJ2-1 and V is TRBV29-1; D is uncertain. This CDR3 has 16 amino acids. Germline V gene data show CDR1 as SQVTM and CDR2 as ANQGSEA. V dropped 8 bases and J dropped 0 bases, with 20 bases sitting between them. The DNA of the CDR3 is TGCAGCCCCGAAAAGCGAACGGCTACCTCCTACAATGAGCAGTTCTTC. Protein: CSPEKRTATSYNEQFF.

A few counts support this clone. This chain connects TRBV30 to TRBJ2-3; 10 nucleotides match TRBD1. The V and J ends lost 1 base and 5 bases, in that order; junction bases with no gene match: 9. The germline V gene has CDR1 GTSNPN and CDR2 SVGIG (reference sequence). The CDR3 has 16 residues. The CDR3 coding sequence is TGTGCCTGGAGTGAACCGGGACAGGGGCTTTTAGATACGCAGTATTTT. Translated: CAWSEPGQGLLDTQYF.

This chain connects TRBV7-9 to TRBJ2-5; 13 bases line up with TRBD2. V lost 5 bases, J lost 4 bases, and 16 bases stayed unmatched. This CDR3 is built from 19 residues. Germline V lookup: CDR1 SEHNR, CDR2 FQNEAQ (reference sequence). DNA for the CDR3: TGTGCCAGCAGCCCCCATAGGGGACTAGCGGGATTCGCAAGAGAGACCCAGTACTTC. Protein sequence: CASSPHRGLAGFARETQYF. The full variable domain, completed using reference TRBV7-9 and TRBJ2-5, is DTGVSQNPRHKITKRGQNVTFRCDPISEHNRLYWYRQTLGQGPEFLTYFQNEAQLEKSRLLSDRFSAERPKGSFSTLEIQRTEQGDSAMYLCASSPHRGLAGFARETQYFGPGTRLLVL.

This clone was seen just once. The CDR3 region has the DNA TGTGCCAGCAGCCACTTGAGAAGCGAGAGGAGGGTTGAGCAGTTCTTC. This gives the protein CASSHLRSERRVEQFF. The chain joins TRBV21-1 to TRBJ2-1; the DNA was not compared with TRBD2, the D call given in the table. TRBV21-1 is termed a pseudogene. The CDR3 extends over 16 amino acids.

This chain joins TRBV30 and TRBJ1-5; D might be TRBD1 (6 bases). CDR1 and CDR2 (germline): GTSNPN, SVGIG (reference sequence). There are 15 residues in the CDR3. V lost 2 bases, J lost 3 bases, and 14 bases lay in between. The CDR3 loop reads CAWSPSGAPNQPQHF. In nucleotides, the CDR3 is TGTGCCTGGAGTCCCTCAGGGGCTCCCAATCAGCCCCAGCATTTT.

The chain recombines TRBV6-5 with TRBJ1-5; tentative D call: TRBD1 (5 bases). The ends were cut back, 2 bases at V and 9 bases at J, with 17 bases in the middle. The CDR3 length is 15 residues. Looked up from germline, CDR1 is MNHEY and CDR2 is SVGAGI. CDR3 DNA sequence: TGTGCCAGCAGTTACCAGGCGGGGGAAAGGCCGCCCCAGCATTTT. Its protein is CASSYQAGERPPQHF.

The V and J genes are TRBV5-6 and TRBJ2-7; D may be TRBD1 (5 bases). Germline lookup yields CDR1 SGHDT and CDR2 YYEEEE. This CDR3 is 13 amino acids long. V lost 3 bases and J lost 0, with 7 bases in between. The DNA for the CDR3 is TGTGCCAGCAGCTCCGACAGCTCCTACGAGCAGTACTTC. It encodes CASSSDSSYEQYF.

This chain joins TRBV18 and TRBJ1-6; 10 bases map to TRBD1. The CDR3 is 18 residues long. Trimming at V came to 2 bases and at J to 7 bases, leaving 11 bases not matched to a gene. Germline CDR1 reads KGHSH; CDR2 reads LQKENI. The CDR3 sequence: CASSPATGGVGGNSPLHF. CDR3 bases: TGTGCCAGCTCACCAGCGACAGGGGGCGTAGGAGGGAATTCACCCCTCCACTTT.

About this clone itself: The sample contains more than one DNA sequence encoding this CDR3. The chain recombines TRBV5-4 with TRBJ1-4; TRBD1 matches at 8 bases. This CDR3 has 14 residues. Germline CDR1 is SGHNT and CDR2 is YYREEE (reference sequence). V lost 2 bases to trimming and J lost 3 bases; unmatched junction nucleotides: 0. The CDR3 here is CASSLQGANEKLFF. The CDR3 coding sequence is TGTGCCAGCAGCTTACAGGGGGCTAATGAAAAACTGTTTTTT.

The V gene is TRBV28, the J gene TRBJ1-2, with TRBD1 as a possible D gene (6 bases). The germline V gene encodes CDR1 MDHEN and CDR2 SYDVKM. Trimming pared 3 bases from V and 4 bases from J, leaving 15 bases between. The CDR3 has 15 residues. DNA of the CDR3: TGTGCCAGCAGTTTCCCCCCAGGGGTCGGCTATGGCTACACCTTC. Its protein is CASSFPPGVGYGYTF.